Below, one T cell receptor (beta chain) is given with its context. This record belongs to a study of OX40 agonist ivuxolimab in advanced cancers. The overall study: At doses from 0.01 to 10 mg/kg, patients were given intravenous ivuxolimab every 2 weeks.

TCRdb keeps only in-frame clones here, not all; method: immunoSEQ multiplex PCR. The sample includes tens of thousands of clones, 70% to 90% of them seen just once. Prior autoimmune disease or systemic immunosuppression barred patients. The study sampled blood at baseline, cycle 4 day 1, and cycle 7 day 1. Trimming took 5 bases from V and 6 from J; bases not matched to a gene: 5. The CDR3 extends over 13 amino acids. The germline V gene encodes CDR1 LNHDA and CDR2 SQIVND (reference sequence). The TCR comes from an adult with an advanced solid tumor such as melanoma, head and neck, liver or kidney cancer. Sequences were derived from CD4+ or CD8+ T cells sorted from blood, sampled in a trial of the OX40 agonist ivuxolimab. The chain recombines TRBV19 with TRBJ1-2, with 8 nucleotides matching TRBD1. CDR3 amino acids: CASSSRDRNGYTF. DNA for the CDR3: TGTGCCAGTAGTTCCCGGGACAGGAATGGCTACACCTTC.